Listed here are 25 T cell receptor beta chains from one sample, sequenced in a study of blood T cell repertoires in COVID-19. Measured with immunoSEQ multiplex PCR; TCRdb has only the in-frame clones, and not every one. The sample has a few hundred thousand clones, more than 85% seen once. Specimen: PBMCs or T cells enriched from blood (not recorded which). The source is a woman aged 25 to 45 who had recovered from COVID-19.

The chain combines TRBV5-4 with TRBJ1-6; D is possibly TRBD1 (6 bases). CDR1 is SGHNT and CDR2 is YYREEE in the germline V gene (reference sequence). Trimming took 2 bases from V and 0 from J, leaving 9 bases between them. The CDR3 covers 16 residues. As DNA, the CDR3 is TGTGCCAGCAGCTTCGACAGGAGCTCCTATAATTCACCCCTCCACTTT. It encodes CASSFDRSSYNSPLHF.

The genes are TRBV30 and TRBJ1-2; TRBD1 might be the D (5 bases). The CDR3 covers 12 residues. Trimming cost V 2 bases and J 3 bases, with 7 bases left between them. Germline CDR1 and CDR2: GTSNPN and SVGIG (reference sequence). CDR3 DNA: TGTGCCTGGAGTCGGGACTACTATGGCTACACCTTC. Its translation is CAWSRDYYGYTF.

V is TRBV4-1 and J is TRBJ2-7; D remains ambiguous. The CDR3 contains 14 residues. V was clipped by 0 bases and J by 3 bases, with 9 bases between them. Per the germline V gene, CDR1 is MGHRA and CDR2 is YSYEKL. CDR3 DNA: TGCGCCAGCAGCCAAGATCTGCGGAACTACGAGCAGTACTTC. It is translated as CASSQDLRNYEQYF.

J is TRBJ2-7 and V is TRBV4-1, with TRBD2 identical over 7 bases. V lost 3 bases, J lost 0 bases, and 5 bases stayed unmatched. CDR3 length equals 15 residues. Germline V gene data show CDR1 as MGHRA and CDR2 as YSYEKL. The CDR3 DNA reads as TGCGCCAGCAGCCAGGGAGGGGACCCCTCCTACGAGCAGTACTTC. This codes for CASSQGGDPSYEQYF.

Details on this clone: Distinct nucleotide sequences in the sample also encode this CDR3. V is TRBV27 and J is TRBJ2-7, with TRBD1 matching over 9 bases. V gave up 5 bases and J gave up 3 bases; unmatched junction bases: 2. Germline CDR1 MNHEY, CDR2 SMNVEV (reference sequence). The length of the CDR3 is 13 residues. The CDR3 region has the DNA TGTGCCAGCAGTCCGGGACAGGGCTACGAGCAGTACTTC. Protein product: CASSPGQGYEQYF.

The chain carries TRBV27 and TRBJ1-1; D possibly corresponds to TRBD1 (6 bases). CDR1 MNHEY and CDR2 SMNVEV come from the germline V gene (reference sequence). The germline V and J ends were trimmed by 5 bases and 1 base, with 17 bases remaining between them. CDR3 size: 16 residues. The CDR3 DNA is TGTGCCAGCAGTATAGACGCACAGGGAGCGAACACTGAAGCTTTCTTT. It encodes CASSIDAQGANTEAFF.

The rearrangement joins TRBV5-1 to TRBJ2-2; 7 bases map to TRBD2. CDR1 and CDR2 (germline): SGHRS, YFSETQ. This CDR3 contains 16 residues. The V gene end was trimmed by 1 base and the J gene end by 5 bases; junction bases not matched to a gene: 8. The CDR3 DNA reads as TGCGCCAGCAGCTTGAACGGTGCGGGAGTTACCGGGGAGCTGTTTTTT. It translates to CASSLNGAGVTGELFF. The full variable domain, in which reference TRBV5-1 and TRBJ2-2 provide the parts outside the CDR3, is KAGVTQTPRYLIKTRGQQVTLSCSPISGHRSVSWYQQTPGQGLQFLFEYFSETQRNKGNFPGRFSGRQFSNSRSEMNVSTLELGDSALYLCASSLNGAGVTGELFFGEGSRLTVL.

As DNA, the CDR3 is TGTGCCAGCAGCTCGGGACAGGTGGGGACGTATGGCTACACCTTC. It encodes CASSSGQVGTYGYTF. The chain carries TRBV5-8 and TRBJ1-2; TRBD1 aligns across 8 bases. CDR1 and CDR2 from the germline V gene are SGHTS and YDEGEE. Losses at the gene ends were 3 bases for V and 5 bases for J; bases not matched to a gene: 9. The CDR3 consists of 15 residues.

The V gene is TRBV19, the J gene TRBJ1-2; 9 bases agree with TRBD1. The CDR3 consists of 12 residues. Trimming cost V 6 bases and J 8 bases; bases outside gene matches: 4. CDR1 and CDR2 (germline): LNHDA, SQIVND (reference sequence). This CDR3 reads CASSGQGKGYTF. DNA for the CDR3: TGTGCCAGTAGCGGACAGGGGAAGGGCTACACCTTC. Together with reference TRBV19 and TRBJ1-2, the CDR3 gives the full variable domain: DGGITQSPKYLFRKEGQNVTLSCEQNLNHDAMYWYRQDPGQGLRLIYYSQIVNDFQKGDIAEGYSVSREKKESFPLTVTSAQKNPTAFYLCASSGQGKGYTFGSGTRLTVV.

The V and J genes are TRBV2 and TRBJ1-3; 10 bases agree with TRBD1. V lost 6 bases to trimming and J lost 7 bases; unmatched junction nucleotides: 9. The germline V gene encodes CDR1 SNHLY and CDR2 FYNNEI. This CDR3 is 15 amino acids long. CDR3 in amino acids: CASSVLPGQGNTIYF. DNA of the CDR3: TGTGCCAGCAGCGTTCTCCCGGGACAGGGGAACACCATATATTTT.

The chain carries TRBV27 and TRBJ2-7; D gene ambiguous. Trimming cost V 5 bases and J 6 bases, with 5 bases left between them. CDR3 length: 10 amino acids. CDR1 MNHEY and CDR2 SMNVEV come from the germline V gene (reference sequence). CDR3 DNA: TGTGCCAGCAGTCCCCTCGAGCAGTACTTC. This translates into CASSPLEQYF.

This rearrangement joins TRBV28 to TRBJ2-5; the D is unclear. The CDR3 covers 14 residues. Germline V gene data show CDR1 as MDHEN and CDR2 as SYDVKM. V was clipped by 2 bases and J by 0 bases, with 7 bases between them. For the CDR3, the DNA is TGTGCCAGCAGTTTAGGCGGCTACCAAGAGACCCAGTACTTC. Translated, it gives CASSLGGYQETQYF.

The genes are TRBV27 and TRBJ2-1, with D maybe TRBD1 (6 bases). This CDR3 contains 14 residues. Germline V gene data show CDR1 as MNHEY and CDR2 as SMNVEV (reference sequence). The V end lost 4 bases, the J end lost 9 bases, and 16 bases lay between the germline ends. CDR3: CASSSRTDRREQFF. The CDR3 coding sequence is TGTGCCAGCAGTTCCCGGACAGATCGGCGTGAGCAGTTCTTC.

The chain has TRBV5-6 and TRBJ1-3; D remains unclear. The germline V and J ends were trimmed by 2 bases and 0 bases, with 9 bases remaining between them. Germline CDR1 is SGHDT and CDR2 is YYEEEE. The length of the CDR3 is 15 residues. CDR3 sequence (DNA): TGTGCCAGCAGCTTTGGCATCCGCTCTGGAAACACCATATATTTT. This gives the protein CASSFGIRSGNTIYF.

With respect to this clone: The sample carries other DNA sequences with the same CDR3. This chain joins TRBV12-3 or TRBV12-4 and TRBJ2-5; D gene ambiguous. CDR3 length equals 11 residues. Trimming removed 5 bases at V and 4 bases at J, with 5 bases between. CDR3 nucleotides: TGTGCCAGCAGTCCCGGAGAGACCCAGTACTTC. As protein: CASSPGETQYF.

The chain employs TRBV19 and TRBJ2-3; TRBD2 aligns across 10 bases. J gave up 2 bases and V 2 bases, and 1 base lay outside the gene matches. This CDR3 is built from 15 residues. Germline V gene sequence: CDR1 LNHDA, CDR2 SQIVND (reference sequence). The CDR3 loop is CASSILAGDTDTQYF. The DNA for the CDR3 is TGTGCCAGTAGTATACTAGCGGGGGACACAGATACGCAGTATTTT.

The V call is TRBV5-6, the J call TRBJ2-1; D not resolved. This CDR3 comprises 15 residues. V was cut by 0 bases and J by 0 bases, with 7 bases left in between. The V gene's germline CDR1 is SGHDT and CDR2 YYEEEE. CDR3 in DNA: TGTGCCAGCAGCTTGGGACATAGCTCCTACAATGAGCAGTTCTTC. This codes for CASSLGHSSYNEQFF.

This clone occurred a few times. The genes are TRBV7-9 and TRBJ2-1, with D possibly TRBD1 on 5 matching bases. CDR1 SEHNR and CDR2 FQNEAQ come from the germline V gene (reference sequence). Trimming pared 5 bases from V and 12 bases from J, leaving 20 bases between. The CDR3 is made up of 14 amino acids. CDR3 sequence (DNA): TGTGCCAGCAGCCAATTAGGGGTCCCCCTTAGGCAGTTCTTC. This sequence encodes CASSQLGVPLRQFF.

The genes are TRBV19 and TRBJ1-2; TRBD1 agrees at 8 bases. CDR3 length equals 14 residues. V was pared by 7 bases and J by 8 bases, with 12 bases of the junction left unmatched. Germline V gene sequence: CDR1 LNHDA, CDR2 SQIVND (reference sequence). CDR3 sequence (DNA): TGTGCCAGTACTCTCCGGGACAGGCCAGGCGGCTACACCTTC. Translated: CASTLRDRPGGYTF.

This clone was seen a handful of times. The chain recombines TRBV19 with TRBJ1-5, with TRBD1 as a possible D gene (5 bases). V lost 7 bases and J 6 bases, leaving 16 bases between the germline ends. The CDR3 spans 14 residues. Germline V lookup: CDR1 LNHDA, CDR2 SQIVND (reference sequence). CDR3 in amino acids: CASTITRVGQPQHF. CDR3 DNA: TGTGCCAGTACTATTACCAGGGTGGGTCAGCCCCAGCATTTT.

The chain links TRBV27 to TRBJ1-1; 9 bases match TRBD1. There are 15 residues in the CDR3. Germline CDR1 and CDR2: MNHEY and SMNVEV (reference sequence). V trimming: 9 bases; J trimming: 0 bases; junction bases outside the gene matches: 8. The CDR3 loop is CARCGDRALNTEAFF. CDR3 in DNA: TGTGCCAGATGTGGGGACAGGGCATTGAACACTGAAGCTTTCTTT.

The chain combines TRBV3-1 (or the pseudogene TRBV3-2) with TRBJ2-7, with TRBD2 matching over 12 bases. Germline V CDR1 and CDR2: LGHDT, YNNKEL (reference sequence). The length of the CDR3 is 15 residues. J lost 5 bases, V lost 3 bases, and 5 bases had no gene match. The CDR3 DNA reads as TGTGCCAGCAGCCATTGGACTAGCGGGAACAACGAGCAGTACTTC. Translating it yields CASSHWTSGNNEQYF.

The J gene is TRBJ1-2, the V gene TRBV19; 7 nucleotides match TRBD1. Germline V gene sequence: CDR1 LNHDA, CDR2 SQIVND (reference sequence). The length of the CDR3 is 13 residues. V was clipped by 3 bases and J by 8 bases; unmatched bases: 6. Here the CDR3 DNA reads TGTGCCAGTAGTATTCGACAGGGCCCAGGCTACACCTTC. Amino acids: CASSIRQGPGYTF.

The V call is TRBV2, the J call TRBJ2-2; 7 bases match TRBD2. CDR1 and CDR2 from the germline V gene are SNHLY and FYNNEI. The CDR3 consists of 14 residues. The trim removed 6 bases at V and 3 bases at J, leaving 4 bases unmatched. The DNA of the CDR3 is TGTGCCAGCAGCCGGGGGGTGTACACCGGGGAGCTGTTTTTT. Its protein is CASSRGVYTGELFF.

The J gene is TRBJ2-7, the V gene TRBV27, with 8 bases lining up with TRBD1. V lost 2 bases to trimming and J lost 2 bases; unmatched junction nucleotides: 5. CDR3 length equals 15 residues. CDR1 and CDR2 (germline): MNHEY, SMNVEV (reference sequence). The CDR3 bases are TGTGCCAGCAGTTTAACCACAGGGGGTACCTACGAGCAGTACTTC. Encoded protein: CASSLTTGGTYEQYF.